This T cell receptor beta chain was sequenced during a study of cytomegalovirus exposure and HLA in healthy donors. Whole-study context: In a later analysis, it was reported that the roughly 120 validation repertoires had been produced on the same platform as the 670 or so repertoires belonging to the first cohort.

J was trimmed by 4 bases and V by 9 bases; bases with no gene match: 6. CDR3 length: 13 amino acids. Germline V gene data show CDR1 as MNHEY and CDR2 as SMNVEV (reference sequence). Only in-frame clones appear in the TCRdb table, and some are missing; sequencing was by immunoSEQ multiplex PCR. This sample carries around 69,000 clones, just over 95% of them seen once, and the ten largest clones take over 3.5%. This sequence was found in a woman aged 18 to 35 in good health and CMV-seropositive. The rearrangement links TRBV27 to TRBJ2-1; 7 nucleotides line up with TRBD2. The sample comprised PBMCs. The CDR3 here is CASRASGYNEQFF. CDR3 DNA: TGTGCCAGTAGGGCTAGCGGATACAATGAGCAGTTCTTC.